Listed here are 4 T cell receptor beta chains from one sample, sequenced in a study of cytomegalovirus exposure and HLA in healthy donors. A multiplex PCR was run with 60 Vbeta primers and 13 Jbeta primers. Profiled with immunoSEQ multiplex PCR; TCRdb holds only in-frame clones, not every one. The sample holds about 89,000 clones, approximately 63% seen once. The sequencing input was PBMCs. These receptors came from a woman under 40 in good health and CMV-seronegative.

This clone has only one observation. V is TRBV7-9 and J is TRBJ1-1; 7 bases are a match to TRBD1. CDR1 is SEHNR, CDR2 FQNEAQ, per germline (reference sequence). This CDR3 has 14 residues. J was trimmed by 14 bases and V by 2 bases; bases with no gene match: 14. CDR3: CASSLQIGGTASFF. CDR3 sequence (DNA): TGTGCCAGCAGCTTACAGATAGGAGGGACAGCAAGCTTCTTT.

The gene calls are TRBV2 and TRBJ1-1; no definite D call. The CDR3 is 13 residues long. Germline V gene data show CDR1 as SNHLY and CDR2 as FYNNEI. V was trimmed by 7 bases and J by 0 bases, leaving 9 bases between them. The CDR3 bases are TGTGCCAGCACCTCTCAGGTGAACACTGAAGCTTTCTTT. Translated: CASTSQVNTEAFF.

V is TRBV6-1 and J is TRBJ2-1; 14 bases agree with TRBD2. CDR3 length equals 15 residues. Germline CDR1 reads MNHNS; CDR2 reads SASEGT. Trimming cost V 6 bases and J 11 bases; bases outside gene matches: 9. The CDR3, as DNA: TGTGCCAGCAGGGGCGGGACTAGCGGGGGTTCTAAGCAGTTCTTC. Protein: CASRGGTSGGSKQFF.

This clone was detected only a few times. The gene calls are TRBV2 and TRBJ2-7; 13 nucleotides line up with TRBD2. Looked up from germline, CDR1 is SNHLY and CDR2 is FYNNEI. V gave up 2 bases and J gave up 3 bases; unmatched junction bases: 13. This CDR3 spans 19 amino acids. The CDR3 reads CASSEYGGTSGVRFYEQYF. The CDR3 DNA sequence: TGTGCCAGCAGTGAATATGGGGGGACTAGCGGGGTAAGATTCTACGAGCAGTACTTC.